The 26 T cell receptor beta chains below all came from one sample that was sequenced in a study of PD-1 blockade in classical Hodgkin lymphoma. The sample's time point: cycle 4 day 1 (C4D1), after less than seven weeks of nivolumab. All patients relapsed after autologous stem cell transplantation, and brentuximab vedotin exposure varied. Repertoires were generated with immunoSEQ multiplex PCR, while TCRdb's copy carries only in-frame clones and drops some. Of 80,000 to 100,000 clones in the sample, approximately 94% were seen once. Sequencing used peripheral blood mononuclear cells (PBMCs), obtained before the fourth cycle of nivolumab. The receptors were gathered from a human donor with classical Hodgkin lymphoma.

The chain has TRBV19 and TRBJ1-1; D remains ambiguous. The CDR3 loop spans 13 amino acids. Trimming left V 4 bases short and J 0 bases short, with 6 bases between. The germline CDR1 and CDR2 sequences are LNHDA and SQIVND (reference sequence). This CDR3 reads CASSRTVNTEAFF. The CDR3 region has the DNA TGTGCCAGTAGTAGGACTGTGAACACTGAAGCTTTCTTT.

This clone occurred a few times. The chain employs TRBV30 and TRBJ1-1; D remains ambiguous. V shed 5 bases and J shed 4 bases, with 20 bases lying between them. Germline V gives CDR1 GTSNPN, CDR2 SVGIG (reference sequence). This CDR3 comprises 15 residues. The CDR3 nucleotides are TGTGCCTGGCTCGGACGGCAGGAAACGGGCACTGAAGCTTTCTTT. Translating gives CAWLGRQETGTEAFF.

The rearrangement joins TRBV6-1 to TRBJ2-1; D call uncertain. Germline CDR1 is MNHNS and CDR2 is SASEGT. Trimming cost V 9 bases and J 9 bases, with 15 bases left between them. CDR3 length: 12 residues. The CDR3 reads CASSVGWGEQFF. The CDR3 region has the DNA TGTGCCAGTTCGGTGGGGTGGGGTGAGCAGTTCTTC.

V is TRBV30 and J is TRBJ1-5; TRBD1 aligns across 9 bases. Germline trimming cut 4 bases from V and 7 bases from J; bases unmatched to any gene: 14. The CDR3 is 16 amino acids. Germline assignment: CDR1 GTSNPN and CDR2 SVGIG (reference sequence). In DNA form, the CDR3 reads TGTGCCTGGACCAACACAAAAGACAGGGGGAACCAGCCCCAGCATTTT. Protein product: CAWTNTKDRGNQPQHF.

V is TRBV18 and J is TRBJ2-2, with TRBD1 matching 7 bases. The germline V gene encodes CDR1 KGHSH and CDR2 LQKENI. Trimming cost V 1 base and J 6 bases; bases outside gene matches: 2. This CDR3 contains 14 residues. CDR3 sequence (DNA): TGTGCCAGCTCACCACGACAGGGCGCCGGGGAGCTGTTTTTT. Translating gives CASSPRQGAGELFF.

V and J are TRBV7-9 and TRBJ1-1; D is unclear. CDR1 is SEHNR and CDR2 is FQNEAQ in the germline V gene (reference sequence). V shed 0 bases and J shed 3 bases, with 8 bases lying between them. The CDR3 runs 14 residues. The CDR3 spells CASSLAVVHTEAFF. The CDR3 DNA sequence: TGTGCCAGCAGCTTAGCGGTAGTGCACACTGAAGCTTTCTTT.

The chain couples TRBV28 to TRBJ2-3, with TRBD2 matching over 10 bases. Germline-derived CDR1 and CDR2 are MDHEN and SYDVKM. With 6 bases clipped from V and 5 bases from J, the junction kept 5 bases outside the gene matches. CDR3 length: 14 amino acids. Here the CDR3 reads CASSPAGGVDTQYF. The CDR3 DNA is TGTGCCAGCAGCCCAGCGGGAGGGGTAGATACGCAGTATTTT.

This chain connects TRBV5-1 to TRBJ2-7; D not resolved. The germline CDR1 and CDR2 sequences are SGHRS and YFSETQ. Trimming left V 0 bases short and J 3 bases short, with 7 bases between. The CDR3 spans 13 residues. The CDR3 sequence: CASSLVADYEQYF. As DNA, the CDR3 is TGCGCCAGCAGCTTGGTGGCCGACTACGAGCAGTACTTC.

J is TRBJ1-1 and V is TRBV27; D is uncertain. Trimming cost V 5 bases and J 0 bases, with 10 bases left between them. The CDR3 length is 14 residues. The germline gives CDR1 MNHEY, CDR2 SMNVEV (reference sequence). The CDR3 DNA sequence: TGTGCCAGCAGTCCCGGGCAGATGAACACTGAAGCTTTCTTT. This codes for CASSPGQMNTEAFF.

CDR3 coding DNA: TGCGCCAGCAGCCCCGGTGGCACCTACGAGCAGTACTTC. Translated, it gives CASSPGGTYEQYF. The V gene is TRBV5-1, the J gene TRBJ2-7; D gene uncertain. Trimming shortened V by 4 bases and J by 2 bases, and 10 bases separated the two germline ends. CDR3 length: 13 residues. Germline V gives CDR1 SGHRS, CDR2 YFSETQ.

The table lists this clone with a count of one. The CDR3 nucleotides are TGTGCCAGCAGTTTATTATGGCAGGGGACTCTTGATCATAGCAATCAGCCCCAGCATTTT. Amino acid sequence: CASSLLWQGTLDHSNQPQHF. The rearrangement uses TRBV28 and TRBJ1-5; D possibly corresponds to TRBD1 (6 bases). V was trimmed by 1 base and J by 0 bases, leaving 22 bases between them. This CDR3 comprises 20 residues. From germline, CDR1 is MDHEN and CDR2 SYDVKM.

The V call is TRBV25-1, the J call TRBJ2-7; D call uncertain. The CDR3 sequence is 15 residues long. Germline V CDR1 and CDR2: MGHDK, SYGVNS. The V gene lost 2 bases and the J gene lost 4 bases, with 15 bases spanning the gap. The CDR3, as DNA: TGTGCCAGCAGTGAAGGCCGGAGTGGGCGTTACGAGCAGTACTTC. Its translation is CASSEGRSGRYEQYF.

The chain combines TRBV5-4 with TRBJ1-4, with D hard to call. With 1 base removed from V and 0 bases from J, the gap between germline ends came to 4 bases. This CDR3 has 14 residues. CDR1 is SGHNT, CDR2 YYREEE, per germline (reference sequence). The CDR3 DNA sequence: TGTGCCAGCAGCTTGAAAACAACTAATGAAAAACTGTTTTTT. Translated, it gives CASSLKTTNEKLFF.

The chain combines TRBV11-3 with TRBJ2-3, with a tentative D call TRBD2 (5 bases). The ends were cut back, 5 bases at V and 3 bases at J, with 9 bases in the middle. This CDR3 region has 13 residues. In germline, CDR1 is SGHNT, CDR2 YENEEA. The CDR3 nucleotides are TGTGCCAGCAGCCCGAGGACTACAGATACGCAGTATTTT. Translation gives CASSPRTTDTQYF. The variable domain in full, with the rest retrieved from reference TRBV11-3 and TRBJ2-3, is EAGVVQSPRYKIIEKKQPVAFWCNPISGHNTLYWYLQNLGQGPELLIRYENEEAVDDSQLPKDRFSAERLKGVDSTLKIQPAELGDSAVYLCASSPRTTDTQYFGPGTRLTVL.

The genes are TRBV10-3 and TRBJ2-1, with TRBD1 matching 9 bases. The trim removed 6 bases at V and 7 bases at J, leaving 7 bases unmatched. From germline, CDR1 is ENHRY and CDR2 SYGVKD. The CDR3 covers 14 residues. The CDR3 here is CAIRTGTGLNEQFF. Here the CDR3 DNA reads TGTGCCATCAGAACCGGGACAGGGTTAAATGAGCAGTTCTTC.

Here the CDR3 reads CASSLGLAGGPGGNEQFF. DNA of the CDR3: TGTGCCAGCAGTTTGGGACTAGCGGGAGGCCCGGGAGGCAATGAGCAGTTCTTC. The V gene is TRBV28, the J gene TRBJ2-1; 15 bases fit TRBD2. The J segment lost 6 bases and the V segment lost 3 bases, leaving 9 bases of the junction unmatched. This CDR3 is 18 amino acids long. Germline lookup yields CDR1 MDHEN and CDR2 SYDVKM.

The gene calls are TRBV10-3 and TRBJ1-2, with 10 bases fitting TRBD1. J gave up 6 bases and V 4 bases, and 11 bases lay outside the gene matches. Germline CDR1 ENHRY, CDR2 SYGVKD. The length of the CDR3 is 16 residues. CDR3 protein: CAISVRNAGTGDGYTF. CDR3 coding DNA: TGTGCCATCAGTGTGAGGAACGCCGGGACAGGGGATGGCTACACCTTC.

The rearrangement joins TRBV28 to TRBJ2-5; 11 bases map to TRBD2. The length of the CDR3 is 16 residues. With V trimmed by 8 bases and J by 2 bases, 10 bases remained unmatched. Germline V CDR1 and CDR2: MDHEN, SYDVKM. CDR3 DNA: TGTGCCAGCTCCAAGGAGTTAGCGGGAGGGCAAGAGACCCAGTACTTC. Its translation: CASSKELAGGQETQYF.

The chain joins TRBV5-1 to TRBJ1-1; D ambiguous. V was trimmed by 1 base and J by 4 bases, leaving 14 bases between them. The germline CDR1 and CDR2 sequences are SGHRS and YFSETQ. The CDR3 runs to 15 residues. CDR3 DNA sequence: TGCGCCAGCAGCTTGACGGTACCGACGGCCACTGAAGCTTTCTTT. Encoded protein: CASSLTVPTATEAFF.

The chain joins TRBV29-1 to TRBJ2-7; 8 bases are a match to TRBD2. The CDR3 loop spans 16 amino acids. After removal of 6 bases from V and 2 bases from J, the junction contained 15 bases not matched to a gene. The germline V gene encodes CDR1 SQVTM and CDR2 ANQGSEA. CDR3 sequence: CSVGGFETSVTYEQYF. The CDR3 DNA follows: TGCAGCGTCGGAGGGTTTGAGACTAGCGTGACCTACGAGCAGTACTTC.

This sequence joins TRBV14 and TRBJ2-7; 12 positions match TRBD2. CDR1 and CDR2 from the germline V gene are SGHDN and FVKESK. The trim removed 0 bases at V and 6 bases at J, leaving 9 bases unmatched. There are 17 residues in the CDR3. Here the CDR3 reads CASSQDGLAGTTGEQYF. The CDR3 region has the DNA TGTGCCAGCAGCCAAGATGGACTAGCGGGAACTACTGGCGAGCAGTACTTC.

The chain links TRBV10-3 to TRBJ1-1; D remains unclear. CDR1 ENHRY and CDR2 SYGVKD come from the germline V gene. V was cut by 4 bases and J by 2 bases, with 11 bases left in between. The CDR3 consists of 14 residues. The CDR3 nucleotides read TGTGCCATCAGTGCCCGGGATTCTAACACTGAAGCTTTCTTT. This encodes CAISARDSNTEAFF.

The chain recombines TRBV15 with TRBJ1-1; TRBD1 is a possible D gene (5 bases). The CDR3 loop spans 16 amino acids. From germline, CDR1 is LNHNV and CDR2 YYDKDF (reference sequence). Between the trimmed V and J ends, which lost 6 bases and 0 bases, there was a span of 17 bases. The CDR3 protein is CATRRAGRGVNTEAFF. The CDR3 bases are TGTGCCACCAGGAGGGCGGGGAGGGGTGTGAACACTGAAGCTTTCTTT.

The V call is TRBV12-5, the J call TRBJ1-5, with TRBD1 matching 10 bases. The CDR3 totals 15 residues. Germline loops: CDR1 LGHNT, CDR2 FRNRAP. The V gene end was trimmed by 7 bases and the J gene end by 8 bases; junction bases not matched to a gene: 11. CDR3 sequence reads: CASDFDRGRLKPQHF. The CDR3 DNA reads as TGTGCTAGTGACTTCGACAGGGGGCGCTTAAAGCCCCAGCATTTT.

V gene TRBV28 combines with J gene TRBJ2-5, with unresolved D. The end of the DNA aligns better with TRBJ2-7, so the J call may be wrong. CDR1 and CDR2 from the germline V gene are MDHEN and SYDVKM. CDR3 length: 13 residues. The CDR3 sequence: CASWLDGSYEQYF. CDR3 sequence (DNA): TGTGCCAGCTGGCTGGACGGATCCTACGAGCAGTACTTC.

This chain links TRBV6-5 with TRBJ1-1; tentatively, D is TRBD1 (5 bases). From germline, CDR1 is MNHEY and CDR2 SVGAGI. Trimming shortened V by 6 bases and J by 1 base, and 15 bases separated the two germline ends. The CDR3 consists of 15 residues. The CDR3 region is CASSRGAQGNTEAFF. CDR3 DNA sequence: TGTGCCAGCAGCCGAGGGGCCCAGGGGAACACTGAAGCTTTCTTT.